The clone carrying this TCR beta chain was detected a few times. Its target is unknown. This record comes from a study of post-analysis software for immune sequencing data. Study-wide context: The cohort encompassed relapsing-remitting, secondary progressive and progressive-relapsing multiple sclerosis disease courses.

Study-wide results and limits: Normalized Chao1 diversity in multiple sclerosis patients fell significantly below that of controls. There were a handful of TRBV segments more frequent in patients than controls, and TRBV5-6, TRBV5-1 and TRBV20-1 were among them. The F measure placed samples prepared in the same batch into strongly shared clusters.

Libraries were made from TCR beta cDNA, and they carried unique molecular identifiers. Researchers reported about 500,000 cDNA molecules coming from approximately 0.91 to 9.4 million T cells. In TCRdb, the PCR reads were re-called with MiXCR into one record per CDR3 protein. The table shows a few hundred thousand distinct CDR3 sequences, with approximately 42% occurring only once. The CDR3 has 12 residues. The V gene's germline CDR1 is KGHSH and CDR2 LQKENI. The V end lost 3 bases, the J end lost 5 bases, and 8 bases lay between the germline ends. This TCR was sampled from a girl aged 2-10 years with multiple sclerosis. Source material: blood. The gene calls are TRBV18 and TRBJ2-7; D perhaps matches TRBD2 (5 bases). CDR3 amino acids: CASSPTMDEQYF. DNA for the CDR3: TGTGCCAGCTCACCGACTATGGACGAGCAGTACTTC.